This entry describes one TCR beta chain. The CDR3 is 16 amino acids. V lost 0 bases, J lost 0 bases, and 8 bases lay in between. Germline V lookup: CDR1 MNHEY, CDR2 SVGAGI. The PCR used 60 Vbeta and 13 Jbeta primers. Sequencing used immunoSEQ multiplex PCR; TCRdb keeps in-frame clones, though not all of them. The sample has hundreds of thousands of clones, 78% seen once. The data originate from a study of cytomegalovirus exposure and HLA in healthy donors. Sequenced material: PBMCs. This sequence joins TRBV6-5 and TRBJ1-4; D gene ambiguous. The receptor comes from a male donor in good health and CMV-seronegative. This chain's CDR3 is CASSYSYSATNEKLFF. The DNA of the CDR3 is TGTGCCAGCAGTTACTCGTACAGTGCAACTAATGAAAAACTGTTTTTT.